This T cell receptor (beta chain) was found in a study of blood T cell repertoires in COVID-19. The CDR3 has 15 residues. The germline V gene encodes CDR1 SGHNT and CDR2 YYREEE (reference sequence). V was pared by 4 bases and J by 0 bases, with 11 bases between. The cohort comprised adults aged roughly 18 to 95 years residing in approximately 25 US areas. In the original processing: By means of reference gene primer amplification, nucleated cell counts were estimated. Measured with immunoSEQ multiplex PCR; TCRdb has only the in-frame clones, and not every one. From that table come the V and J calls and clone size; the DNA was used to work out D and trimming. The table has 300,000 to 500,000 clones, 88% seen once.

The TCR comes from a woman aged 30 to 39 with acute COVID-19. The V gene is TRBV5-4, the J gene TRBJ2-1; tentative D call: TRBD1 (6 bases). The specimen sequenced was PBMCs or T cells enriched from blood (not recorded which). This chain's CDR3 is CASSQGQPSYNEQFF. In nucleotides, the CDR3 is TGTGCCAGCAGCCAGGGACAACCCTCCTACAATGAGCAGTTCTTC.